What follows is one T cell receptor (beta chain) and its context. This entry comes from a study of blood T cell repertoires in COVID-19. Study context: Acute and convalescent COVID-19 specimens originated in the United States, Italy and Spain.

The CDR3 spans 23 residues. With V trimmed by 0 bases and J by 7 bases, 26 bases remained unmatched. Using immunoSEQ multiplex PCR, the repertoire was profiled, and TCRdb retains in-frame clones only, with some absent. The data show 540,000 or so clones, 70% to 90% seen once. Sample: peripheral blood. The chain joins TRBV23-1 to TRBJ1-6; TRBD1 matches 8 bases. TRBV23-1 is known as an ORF, though its function is uncertain. This receptor was taken from a woman in her 50s with COVID-19, enrolled during active disease. CDR3 DNA sequence: TGCGCCAGCAGTCAATCTTTTCGGGGTTCCCTGACAGGGGCTGGGTTTGGGAATTCACCCCTCCACTTT. It translates to CASSQSFRGSLTGAGFGNSPLHF.